What follows are 20 T cell receptor beta chains derived from one specimen sequenced in a study of monozygotic twins with inflammatory bowel disease. Reanalyzing the 5' RACE reads, TCRdb keeps one entry per CDR3 protein, without DNA. With over 200,000 distinct CDR3 sequences in the sample, the ten largest clones hold roughly 7.1%. Material for sequencing was blood. The receptor set was obtained from a human donor with ulcerative colitis or Crohn's disease, or a healthy co-twin of an affected twin (not recorded which).

The genes are TRBV3-1 and TRBJ1-2. CDR3 length equals 15 residues. In germline, CDR1 is LGHDT, CDR2 YNNKEL (reference sequence). The CDR3: CASSQVRREGYGYTF. Together with reference TRBV3-1 and TRBJ1-2, the CDR3 gives the full variable domain: DTAVSQTPKYLVTQMGNDKSIKCEQNLGHDTMYWYKQDSKKFLKIMFSYNNKELIINETVPNRFSPKSPDKAHLNLHINSLELGDSAVYFCASSQVRREGYGYTFGSGTRLTVV.

The rearrangement uses TRBV12-3 or TRBV12-4 and TRBJ1-1; with no DNA, the TCRdb D assignment of TRBD1 cannot be verified. The CDR3 has 13 residues. The CDR3 sequence is CASSSPGSTEAFF.

The rearrangement joins TRBV30 to TRBJ2-4. Germline values: CDR1 GTSNPN, CDR2 SVGIG (reference sequence). The CDR3 contains 16 residues. The CDR3 sequence is CAWSELPGRAKNIQYF.

The chain recombines TRBV7-2 with TRBJ2-7; the TRBD2 assignment by TCRdb is unverifiable without DNA. This CDR3 has 12 amino acids. The germline V gene encodes CDR1 SGHTA and CDR2 FQGNSA. The CDR3 is CAITRGDYEQYF.

V gene TRBV7-2 combines with J gene TRBJ1-2; TCRdb indicates TRBD1, and absent DNA this call remains unverified. This CDR3 contains 12 residues. CDR1 is SGHTA, CDR2 FQGNSA, per germline. The CDR3 sequence: CACSRQGGGYTF.

This chain uses TRBV20-1 with TRBJ2-7; without DNA, the TCRdb call of TRBD1 cannot be checked. This CDR3 spans 14 amino acids. Germline V lookup: CDR1 DFQATT, CDR2 SNEGSKA (reference sequence). The chain's CDR3 is CSARRGLSSYEQYF.

The chain is built from TRBV7-9 and TRBJ1-1; TCRdb's D call of TRBD1 is untestable without DNA. Germline V gene lookup returns CDR1 SEHNR and CDR2 FQNEAQ (reference sequence). The CDR3 loop spans 15 amino acids. CDR3 protein: CASTGGGQGGKEAFF.

The chain combines TRBV2 with TRBJ2-3. CDR1 is SNHLY, CDR2 FYNNEI, per germline. The CDR3 is 16 residues long. CDR3 protein: CASSEAGEVRIDTQYF.

V usage is TRBV7-9 and J usage is TRBJ2-2; there is no DNA to check the TCRdb D call of TRBD1. CDR1 is SEHNR, CDR2 FQNEAQ, per germline (reference sequence). The CDR3 has 15 amino acids. CDR3 region: CASSFAGQVTGELFF.

The chain recombines TRBV5-1 with TRBJ2-3; the D gene TCRdb calls, TRBD2, cannot be checked with no DNA. Germline lookup yields CDR1 SGHRS and CDR2 YFSETQ. This CDR3 comprises 16 residues. The CDR3: CASSLERAGSTDTQYF.

The V call is TRBV20-1, the J call TRBJ2-2; TCRdb gives TRBD1 as the D gene, but with no DNA this cannot be confirmed. The CDR3 totals 17 residues. Germline values: CDR1 DFQATT, CDR2 SNEGSKA (reference sequence). The CDR3 sequence is CSARDQPGGGPGGELFF.

The CDR3 is CASSSRPGDGYTF. The rearrangement uses TRBV7-2 and TRBJ1-2; TCRdb's D call of TRBD1 is untestable without DNA. The CDR3 consists of 13 residues. Germline V gives CDR1 SGHTA, CDR2 FQGNSA.

This chain connects TRBV5-4 to TRBJ2-7; TCRdb picks TRBD1, but there is no DNA to check that call. This CDR3 is 15 amino acids long. CDR1 is SGHNT and CDR2 is YYREEE in the germline V gene (reference sequence). The CDR3 reads CASSFGRDSPYEQYF.

The CDR3 region is CASSSGRAYYNEQFF. This chain joins TRBV6-1 and TRBJ2-1; TCRdb reports TRBD2, a call that lacks DNA to check it against. The CDR3 has 15 amino acids. Germline lookup yields CDR1 MNHNS and CDR2 SASEGT.

V usage is TRBV7-9 and J usage is TRBJ1-5. CDR3 length equals 15 residues. Germline V CDR1 and CDR2: SEHNR, FQNEAQ (reference sequence). The CDR3 protein is CASSGSALSNQPQHF.

The gene calls are TRBV7-9 and TRBJ1-4. This CDR3 contains 17 residues. CDR1 and CDR2 from the germline V gene are SEHNR and FQNEAQ (reference sequence). CDR3 region: CASSLVWGGDSNEKLFF.

This chain uses TRBV6-2 or TRBV6-3 with TRBJ2-1; TCRdb indicates TRBD2, and absent DNA this call remains unverified. Germline V gene data show CDR1 as MNHEY and CDR2 as SVGEGT. This CDR3 region has 16 residues. The chain's CDR3 is CASSQLAYFSYNEQFF.

The rearrangement uses TRBV10-3 and TRBJ1-2; TCRdb lists TRBD1, though no DNA is available to test this call. The CDR3 totals 13 residues. Germline values: CDR1 ENHRY, CDR2 SYGVKD. CDR3 loop: CAISESKGQGCTF.

The chain employs TRBV5-1 and TRBJ2-3; without DNA, the TCRdb call of TRBD1 cannot be checked. CDR1 and CDR2 from the germline V gene are SGHRS and YFSETQ. CDR3 length equals 16 residues. This CDR3 reads CASSYVPTGGTDTQYF.

This clonotype shows up as medium-sized by frequency. This sequence joins TRBV12-3 or TRBV12-4 and TRBJ1-1. This CDR3 spans 13 amino acids. The CDR3: CASSFNGDTEAFF.